The 30 T cell receptor beta chains below were found in one sample sequenced in a study of tumor-infiltrating lymphocytes in localized non-small cell lung cancer. Profiled with immunoSEQ multiplex PCR; TCRdb holds only in-frame clones, not every one. The sample has approximately 17,000 clones, approximately 68% seen once; the top ten hold 5.5% to 7%. Sequencing used lung tumor tissue. The receptors originated from a human donor with non-small cell lung cancer.

The chain links TRBV9 to TRBJ2-1; D is possibly TRBD2 (6 bases). Trimming stripped 3 bases from V and 6 bases from J, with 22 bases between. The length of the CDR3 is 17 residues. Looked up from germline, CDR1 is SGDLS and CDR2 is YYNGEE. The CDR3 DNA reads TGTGCCAGCAGCGCCCAGACGTTTACGGGAGTGATCAATGAGCAGTTCTTC. Translated, it gives CASSAQTFTGVINEQFF.

The chain carries TRBV7-8 and TRBJ1-1; 9 bases fit TRBD1. Germline trimming cut 1 base from V and 0 bases from J; bases unmatched to any gene: 6. The CDR3 totals 17 residues. Germline CDR1 reads SGHVS; CDR2 reads FQNEAQ. The CDR3 loop is CASSLGGTGLMNTEAFF. CDR3 DNA sequence: TGTGCCAGCAGCTTAGGGGGGACAGGGCTTATGAACACTGAAGCTTTCTTT. The variable domain in full, completed from reference TRBV7-8 and TRBJ1-1, reads GAGVSQSPRYKVAKRGQDVALRCDPISGHVSLFWYQQALGQGPEFLTYFQNEAQLDKSGLPSDRFFAERPEGSVSTLKIQRTQQEDSAVYLCASSLGGTGLMNTEAFFGQGTRLTVV.

The chain links TRBV20-1 to TRBJ1-1, with a weak D call TRBD1 (5 bases). CDR1 and CDR2 (germline): DFQATT, SNEGSKA (reference sequence). This CDR3 contains 11 residues. CDR3 DNA: TGCAGGGGGGGGTTGAACACTGAAGCTTTCTTT. Its protein product is CRGGLNTEAFF.

In this sample, this clone turned up a few times. This sequence joins TRBV5-6 and TRBJ1-1; 7 nucleotides line up with TRBD1. CDR3 length: 15 residues. V was clipped by 1 base and J by 6 bases; unmatched bases: 9. The germline V gene encodes CDR1 SGHDT and CDR2 YYEEEE. The CDR3 region is CASSLQQGLGAEAFF. The DNA of the CDR3 is TGTGCCAGCAGCTTGCAACAGGGGTTGGGGGCTGAAGCTTTCTTT.

The rearrangement links TRBV10-3 to TRBJ1-1; no clear D. The CDR3 covers 15 residues. Germline V gene data show CDR1 as ENHRY and CDR2 as SYGVKD. Trimming cost V 0 bases and J 0 bases, with 8 bases left between them. In nucleotides, the CDR3 is TGTGCCATCAGTGAGTCGGGCAGGTTGAACACTGAAGCTTTCTTT. The encoded protein is CAISESGRLNTEAFF.

The CDR3 loop is CASSPLGTVYNEQFF. CDR3 nucleotide sequence: TGTGCCAGCAGCCCCCTCGGGACTGTCTACAATGAGCAGTTCTTC. This chain uses TRBV9 with TRBJ2-1; the D gene is possibly TRBD2 (6 bases). Per germline, CDR1 SGDLS and CDR2 YYNGEE. The CDR3 has 15 amino acids. V dropped 4 bases and J dropped 3 bases, with 14 bases sitting between them.

The chain recombines TRBV2 with TRBJ2-5; 7 nucleotides agree with TRBD2. This CDR3 is built from 13 residues. V trimming: 6 bases; J trimming: 7 bases; junction bases outside the gene matches: 8. Per the germline V gene, CDR1 is SNHLY and CDR2 is FYNNEI. CDR3 nucleotide sequence: TGTGCCAGCAGCTCCGGGACTATCGGGACCCAGTACTTC. Protein sequence: CASSSGTIGTQYF.

The rearrangement uses TRBV7-2 and TRBJ2-5; D is undetermined. CDR3 size: 13 residues. V lost 5 bases and J 5 bases, leaving 12 bases between the germline ends. CDR1 is SGHTA, CDR2 FQGNSA, per germline. CDR3 DNA: TGTGCCAGCAGCCCCCGCTTCGTTGAGACCCAGTACTTC. Translation gives CASSPRFVETQYF.

The gene calls are TRBV18 and TRBJ2-1, with 7 bases fitting TRBD1. J was trimmed by 9 bases and V by 4 bases; bases with no gene match: 12. The CDR3 loop spans 15 amino acids. The V gene's germline CDR1 is KGHSH and CDR2 LQKENI. CDR3 amino acids: CASSQPTGARGEQFF. CDR3 in DNA: TGTGCCAGCTCACAACCAACAGGGGCGCGCGGTGAGCAGTTCTTC.

This rearrangement joins TRBV7-2 to TRBJ2-3; maybe TRBD1 (7 bases). The CDR3 loop spans 15 amino acids. Per the germline V gene, CDR1 is SGHTA and CDR2 is FQGNSA. The germline V and J ends were trimmed by 6 bases and 6 bases, with 19 bases remaining between them. CDR3 DNA: TGTGCCAGCAGGAAACGGACAGGAGGGTCGGATACGCAGTATTTT. Encoded protein: CASRKRTGGSDTQYF.

This clone was seen more than once but under ten times. The V and J genes are TRBV10-2 and TRBJ1-1; D is uncertain. The germline V gene encodes CDR1 WSHSY and CDR2 SAAADI. V dropped 7 bases and J dropped 2 bases, with 8 bases sitting between them. The CDR3 totals 12 residues. The CDR3 is CASTIGNTEAFF. CDR3 sequence (DNA): TGCGCCAGCACAATAGGAAACACTGAAGCTTTCTTT.

The chain combines TRBV7-9 with TRBJ2-7; 7 bases line up with TRBD1. The length of the CDR3 is 15 residues. The V gene end was trimmed by 5 bases and the J gene end by 3 bases; junction bases not matched to a gene: 10. The germline V gene encodes CDR1 SEHNR and CDR2 FQNEAQ (reference sequence). In DNA, the CDR3 is TGTGCCAGCAGCCCTCGGGACAGTAAGAACTACGAGCAGTACTTC. Translated, it gives CASSPRDSKNYEQYF. Full variable domain (remainder filled in from reference TRBV7-9 and TRBJ2-7): DTGVSQNPRHKITKRGQNVTFRCDPISEHNRLYWYRQTLGQGPEFLTYFQNEAQLEKSRLLSDRFSAERPKGSFSTLEIQRTEQGDSAMYLCASSPRDSKNYEQYFGPGTRLTVT.

The chain is built from TRBV5-5 and TRBJ1-2; D gene ambiguous. V was shortened by 0 bases and J by 3 bases, with 6 bases between the two germline ends. Looked up from germline, CDR1 is SGHKS and CDR2 is YYEKEE (reference sequence). The length of the CDR3 is 13 residues. CDR3 sequence (DNA): TGTGCCAGCAGCTTGGTGGAGGACTATGGCTACACCTTC. This codes for CASSLVEDYGYTF.

The V call is TRBV7-2, the J call TRBJ1-2; D perhaps matches TRBD1 (5 bases). V gave up 4 bases and J gave up 8 bases, with 26 bases separating them. Germline lookup yields CDR1 SGHTA and CDR2 FQGNSA. This CDR3 contains 17 residues. DNA of the CDR3: TGTGCCAGCAGCTACGGGCCTGACAGTGGAGTTCTTGGAGGCTACACCTTC. Its protein is CASSYGPDSGVLGGYTF.

This clone is a singleton in its sample. CDR3 coding DNA: TGTGCCAGCAGCCCCCGCTCGGGTGGCTACACCTTC. Amino acids: CASSPRSGGYTF. The chain combines TRBV5-6 with TRBJ1-2; no reliable D call. The ends were cut back, 4 bases at V and 7 bases at J, with 11 bases in the middle. Looked up from germline, CDR1 is SGHDT and CDR2 is YYEEEE. This CDR3 spans 12 amino acids.

This clone was seen a handful of times. The V and J genes are TRBV11-3 and TRBJ2-1; D is unclear. Trimming removed 1 base at V and 10 bases at J, with 5 bases between. In germline, CDR1 is SGHNT, CDR2 YENEEA. The CDR3 length is 11 residues. This CDR3 is CASSLVTEQFF. The CDR3 bases are TGTGCCAGCAGCTTAGTAACAGAGCAGTTCTTC. Full variable domain (missing parts from reference TRBV11-3 and TRBJ2-1): EAGVVQSPRYKIIEKKQPVAFWCNPISGHNTLYWYLQNLGQGPELLIRYENEEAVDDSQLPKDRFSAERLKGVDSTLKIQPAELGDSAVYLCASSLVTEQFFGPGTRLTVL.

The rearrangement uses TRBV30 and TRBJ1-5; 7 bases map to TRBD1. Germline V lookup: CDR1 GTSNPN, CDR2 SVGIG (reference sequence). Losses at the gene ends were 2 bases for V and 5 bases for J; bases not matched to a gene: 3. CDR3 size: 13 residues. CDR3 sequence (DNA): TGTGCCTGGAGTCCCCAGGGGGATCAGCCCCAGCATTTT. Translating it yields CAWSPQGDQPQHF. Full variable domain (rest looked up from reference TRBV30 and TRBJ1-5): SQTIHQWPATLVQPVGSPLSLECTVEGTSNPNLYWYRQAAGRGLQLLFYSVGIGQISSEVPQNLSASRPQDRQFILSSKKLLLSDSGFYLCAWSPQGDQPQHFGDGTRLSIL.

By frequency in the sample, this clone is medium-sized. This CDR3 is CASSLGLAGANEQFF. DNA for the CDR3: TGTGCCAGCAGCCTAGGACTAGCGGGGGCCAATGAGCAGTTCTTC. This sequence joins TRBV11-1 and TRBJ2-1; 13 bases agree with TRBD2. V shed 5 bases, J shed 6 bases, and the junction held 4 bases outside the gene matches. CDR3 length: 15 amino acids. CDR1 SGHAT and CDR2 FQDESV come from the germline V gene (reference sequence).

The chain links TRBV4-1 to TRBJ1-6; tentative D call: TRBD1 (5 bases). V shed 1 base and J shed 8 bases, with 9 bases lying between them. The CDR3 runs to 14 residues. Germline V lookup: CDR1 MGHRA, CDR2 YSYEKL. DNA for the CDR3: TGCGCCAGCAGCCAAGCCAGGGACGATTCACCCCTCCACTTT. It is translated as CASSQARDDSPLHF.

This clone was detected only once. The chain has TRBV11-1 and TRBJ1-1; D gene ambiguous. The CDR3 contains 14 residues. Trimming left V 1 base short and J 0 bases short, with 6 bases between. Germline assignment: CDR1 SGHAT and CDR2 FQDESV (reference sequence). Here the CDR3 reads CASSLDIMNTEAFF. The CDR3 DNA reads as TGTGCCAGCAGCTTAGACATCATGAACACTGAAGCTTTCTTT.

V is TRBV30 and J is TRBJ2-3, with TRBD1 matching 8 bases. The V gene end was trimmed by 4 bases and the J gene end by 4 bases; junction bases not matched to a gene: 10. The CDR3 spans 15 residues. Germline CDR1 reads GTSNPN; CDR2 reads SVGIG (reference sequence). CDR3 in DNA: TGTGCCTGGAATCTGGGGACAGGAGAGGCAGATACGCAGTATTTT. The encoded protein is CAWNLGTGEADTQYF.

The chain links TRBV10-2 to TRBJ1-2; D remains unclear. Per the germline V gene, CDR1 is WSHSY and CDR2 is SAAADI. This CDR3 is 14 amino acids long. V gave up 0 bases and J gave up 5 bases, with 10 bases separating them. CDR3 region: CASSESGVAYGYTF. CDR3 coding DNA: TGCGCCAGCAGTGAGTCAGGAGTCGCGTATGGCTACACCTTC.

The chain joins TRBV5-1 to TRBJ2-1, with 11 bases lining up with TRBD2. V gave up 0 bases and J gave up 15 bases; unmatched junction bases: 8. CDR3 length: 14 amino acids. Per the germline V gene, CDR1 is SGHRS and CDR2 is YFSETQ. For the CDR3, the DNA is TGCGCCAGCAGCTTGGGACTAGCGGGAAGGGCGTGGTTCTTC. It yields the protein CASSLGLAGRAWFF.

V gene TRBV5-5 combines with J gene TRBJ1-1; no clear D. Trimming took 4 bases from V and 7 from J, leaving 11 bases between them. This CDR3 has 12 amino acids. Germline values: CDR1 SGHKS, CDR2 YYEKEE (reference sequence). The CDR3, as DNA: TGTGCCAGCAGCAAGGTAGCGGGTGAAGCTTTCTTT. It translates to CASSKVAGEAFF.

The chain links TRBV6-6 to TRBJ2-5, with 13 bases identical to TRBD2. The CDR3 extends over 16 amino acids. The germline CDR1 and CDR2 sequences are MNHNY and SVGAGI (reference sequence). Unmatched junction bases numbered 5, after V lost 4 bases and J lost 3 bases. Here the CDR3 reads CASSWGLAGTEETQYF. As DNA, the CDR3 is TGTGCCAGCAGTTGGGGACTAGCGGGGACCGAAGAGACCCAGTACTTC.

The V and J genes are TRBV13 and TRBJ2-2; D possibly matches TRBD1 or TRBD2 (5 bases each). Trimming took off 0 bases at V and 4 bases at J, with 12 bases between the two ends. This CDR3 contains 16 residues. From germline, CDR1 is PRHDT and CDR2 FYEKMQ (reference sequence). The CDR3 is CASSLGRGRGTGELFF. The DNA of the CDR3 is TGTGCCAGCAGCTTAGGCCGGGGCCGGGGCACCGGGGAGCTGTTTTTT. The full variable domain, rest sourced from reference TRBV13 and TRBJ2-2, is AAGVIQSPRHLIKEKRETATLKCYPIPRHDTVYWYQQGPGQDPQFLISFYEKMQSDKGSIPDRFSAQQFSDYHSELNMSSLELGDSALYFCASSLGRGRGTGELFFGEGSRLTVL.

The chain recombines TRBV29-1 with TRBJ2-5; the match to TRBD1 covers 9 bases. The J call is in doubt because the DNA end fits TRBJ2-7 better. Germline assignment: CDR1 SQVTM and CDR2 ANQGSEA. The CDR3 totals 12 residues. CDR3 loop: CSVGTGTYEQYF. CDR3 bases: TGCAGCGTCGGGACAGGGACCTACGAGCAGTACTTC.

By sample share, this clone is medium-sized. The chain couples TRBV28 to TRBJ1-1; maybe TRBD1 (5 bases). This CDR3 is 17 amino acids long. V lost 5 bases and J lost 3, with 22 bases in between. Germline-derived CDR1 and CDR2 are MDHEN and SYDVKM. The CDR3 coding sequence is TGTGCCAGCAGTCCCCTCGGGGGTTCGGTTGGGGACACTGAAGCTTTCTTT. Its protein is CASSPLGGSVGDTEAFF.

The CDR3 region has the DNA TGTGCCAGCAGCCCGGTGCGAAAAGAGACCCAGTACTTC. It specifies CASSPVRKETQYF. V is TRBV7-8 and J is TRBJ2-5; D is ambiguous. This CDR3 is built from 13 residues. V dropped 5 bases and J dropped 3 bases, with 10 bases sitting between them. The germline CDR1 and CDR2 sequences are SGHVS and FQNEAQ.

This clone appeared a single time. The V call is TRBV4-3, the J call TRBJ2-6, with a possible D match to TRBD2 (5 bases). Trimming pared 0 bases from V and 9 bases from J, leaving 9 bases between. The germline V gene has CDR1 LGHNA and CDR2 YSLEER. The CDR3 sequence is 14 residues long. The DNA of the CDR3 is TGCGCCAGCAGCCAAGATCCTGGAGGCAACGTCCTGACTTTC. Its translation is CASSQDPGGNVLTF.